The present T cell receptor beta chain was sequenced within a study of CD8+ T cells in alopecia areata. Following RNA extraction, reverse transcription yielded cDNA that acted as the sequencing template. The repertoire was sequenced with immunoSEQ multiplex PCR; TCRdb's copy has only in-frame clones and lacks some. The sample lists about 200,000 clones, 58% occurring once. Treatment defined: oral pan-JAK inhibitor, 5-10 mg twice daily. Alopecia areata patients had lesional scalp punch biopsies and peripheral blood taken from them. Trimming took off 4 bases at V and 2 bases at J, with 14 bases between the two ends. Germline CDR1 reads SGHRS; CDR2 reads YFSETQ. This CDR3 comprises 15 residues. This clone has more than one count but fewer than ten.

This clonotype originated in a human donor with alopecia areata. V and J are TRBV5-1 and TRBJ2-3, with D unresolved. The sequencing here drew on CD4+ T cells sorted from blood, taken at week 24, from a patient treated with tofacitinib. CDR3 DNA: TGCGCCAGCAGCCCCCTTTATAGAGACACAGATACGCAGTATTTT. Amino acid sequence: CASSPLYRDTDTQYF.